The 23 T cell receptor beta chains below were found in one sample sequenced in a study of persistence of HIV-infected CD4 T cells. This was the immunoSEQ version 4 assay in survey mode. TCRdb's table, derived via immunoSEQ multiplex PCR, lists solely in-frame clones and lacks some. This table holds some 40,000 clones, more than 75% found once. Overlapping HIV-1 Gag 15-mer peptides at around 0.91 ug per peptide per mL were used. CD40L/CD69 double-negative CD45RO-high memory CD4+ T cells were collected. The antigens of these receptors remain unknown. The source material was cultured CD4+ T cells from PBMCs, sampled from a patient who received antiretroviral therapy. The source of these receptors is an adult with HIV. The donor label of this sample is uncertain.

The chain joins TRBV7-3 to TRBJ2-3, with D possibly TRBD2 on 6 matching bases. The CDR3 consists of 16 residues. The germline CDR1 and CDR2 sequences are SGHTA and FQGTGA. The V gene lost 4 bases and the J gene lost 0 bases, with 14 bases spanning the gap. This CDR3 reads CASSSRPRGSTDTQYF. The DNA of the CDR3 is TGTGCCAGCAGCTCTCGGCCACGGGGGAGCACAGATACGCAGTATTTT.

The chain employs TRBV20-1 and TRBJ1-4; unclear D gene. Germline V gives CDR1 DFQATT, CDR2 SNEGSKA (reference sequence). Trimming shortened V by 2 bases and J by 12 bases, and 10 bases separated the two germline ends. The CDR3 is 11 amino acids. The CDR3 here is CSARIYSELFF. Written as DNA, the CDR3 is TGCAGTGCTAGAATTTATTCGGAACTGTTTTTT.

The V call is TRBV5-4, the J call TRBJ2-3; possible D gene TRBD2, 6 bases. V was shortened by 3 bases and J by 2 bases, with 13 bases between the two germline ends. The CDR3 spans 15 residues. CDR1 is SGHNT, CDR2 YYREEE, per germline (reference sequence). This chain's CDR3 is CASSSDGLITDTQYF. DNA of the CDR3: TGTGCCAGCAGCTCCGATGGACTAATCACAGATACGCAGTATTTT.

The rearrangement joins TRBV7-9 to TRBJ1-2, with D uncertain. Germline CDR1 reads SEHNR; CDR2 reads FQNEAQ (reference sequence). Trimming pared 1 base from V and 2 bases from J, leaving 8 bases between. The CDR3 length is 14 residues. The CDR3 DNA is TGTGCCAGCAGCTTAGAGGGCAGGAACTATGGCTACACCTTC. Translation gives CASSLEGRNYGYTF.

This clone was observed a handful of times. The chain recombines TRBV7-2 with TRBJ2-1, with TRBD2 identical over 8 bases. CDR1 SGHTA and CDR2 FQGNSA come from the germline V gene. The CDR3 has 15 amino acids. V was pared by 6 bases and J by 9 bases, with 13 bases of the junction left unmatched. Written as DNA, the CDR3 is TGTGCCAGCAGATCTATCGGGGGGGCCAGCACTGAGCAGTTCTTC. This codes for CASRSIGGASTEQFF.

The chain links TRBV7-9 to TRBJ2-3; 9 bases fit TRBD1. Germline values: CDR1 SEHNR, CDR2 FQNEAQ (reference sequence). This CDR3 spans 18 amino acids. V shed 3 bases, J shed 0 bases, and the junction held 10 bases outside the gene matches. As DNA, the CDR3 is TGTGCCAGCAGCTTGCCCCGGGACAGGGTCCCTAGCACAGATACGCAGTATTTT. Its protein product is CASSLPRDRVPSTDTQYF.

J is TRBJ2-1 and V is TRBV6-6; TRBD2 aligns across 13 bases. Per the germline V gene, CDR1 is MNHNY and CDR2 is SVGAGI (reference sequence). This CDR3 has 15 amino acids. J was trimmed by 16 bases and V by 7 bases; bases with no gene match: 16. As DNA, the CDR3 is TGTGCCAGCACCCCGACGACTAGCGGGGGGAAGCGGGTCTTCTTC. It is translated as CASTPTTSGGKRVFF.

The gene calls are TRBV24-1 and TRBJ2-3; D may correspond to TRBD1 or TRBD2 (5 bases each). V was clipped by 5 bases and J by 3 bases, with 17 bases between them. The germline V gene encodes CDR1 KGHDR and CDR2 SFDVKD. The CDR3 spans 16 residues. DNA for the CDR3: TGTGCCACCAGTGCCACCGGGACGGCTGAAACAGATACGCAGTATTTT. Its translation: CATSATGTAETDTQYF.

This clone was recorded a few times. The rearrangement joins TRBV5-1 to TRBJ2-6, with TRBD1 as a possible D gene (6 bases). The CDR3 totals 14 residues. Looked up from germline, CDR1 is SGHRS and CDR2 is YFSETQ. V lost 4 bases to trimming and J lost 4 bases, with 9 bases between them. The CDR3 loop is CASSGGVGANVLTF. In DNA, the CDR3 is TGCGCCAGCAGCGGGGGCGTCGGGGCCAACGTCCTGACTTTC.

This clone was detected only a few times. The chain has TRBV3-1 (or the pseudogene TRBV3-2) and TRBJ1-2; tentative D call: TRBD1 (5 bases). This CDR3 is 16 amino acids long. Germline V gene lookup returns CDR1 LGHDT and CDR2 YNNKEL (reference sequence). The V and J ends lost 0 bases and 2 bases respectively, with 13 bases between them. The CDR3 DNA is TGTGCCAGCAGCCAAGATTACCAGGGCACCAACTATGGCTACACCTTC. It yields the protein CASSQDYQGTNYGYTF.

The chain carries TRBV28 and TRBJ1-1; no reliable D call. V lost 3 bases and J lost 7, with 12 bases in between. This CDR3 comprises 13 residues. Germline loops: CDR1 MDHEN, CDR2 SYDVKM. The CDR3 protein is CASSLSSYIEAFF. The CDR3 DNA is TGTGCCAGCAGTTTGTCCAGCTACATTGAAGCTTTCTTT.

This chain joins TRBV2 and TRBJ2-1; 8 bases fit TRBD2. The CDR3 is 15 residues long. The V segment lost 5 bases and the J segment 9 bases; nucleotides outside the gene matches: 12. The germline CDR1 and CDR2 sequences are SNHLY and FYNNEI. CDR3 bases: TGTGCCAGCAGTTACAGTGTCGGGGGGGCCCGTGAGCAGTTCTTC. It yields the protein CASSYSVGGAREQFF. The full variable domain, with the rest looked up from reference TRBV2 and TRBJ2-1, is EPEVTQTPSHQVTQMGQEVILRCVPISNHLYFYWYRQILGQKVEFLVSFYNNEISEKSEIFDDQFSVERPDGSNFTLKIRSTKLEDSAMYFCASSYSVGGAREQFFGPGTRLTVL.

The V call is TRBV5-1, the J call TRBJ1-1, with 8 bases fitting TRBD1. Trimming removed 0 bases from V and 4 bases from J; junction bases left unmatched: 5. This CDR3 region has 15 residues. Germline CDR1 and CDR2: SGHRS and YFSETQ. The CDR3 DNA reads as TGCGCCAGCAGCTTGGGACAGGGGTTGGGCACTGAAGCTTTCTTT. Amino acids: CASSLGQGLGTEAFF.

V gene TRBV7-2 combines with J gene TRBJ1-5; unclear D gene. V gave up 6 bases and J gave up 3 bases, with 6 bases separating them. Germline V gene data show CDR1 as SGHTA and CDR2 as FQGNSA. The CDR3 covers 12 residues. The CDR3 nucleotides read TGTGCCAGCAGGGCCCCCAATCAGCCCCAGCATTTT. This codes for CASRAPNQPQHF. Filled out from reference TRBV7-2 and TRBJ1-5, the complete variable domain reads GAGVSQSPSNKVTEKGKDVELRCDPISGHTALYWYRQSLGQGLEFLIYFQGNSAPDKSGLPSDRFSAERTGGSVSTLTIQRTQQEDSAVYLCASRAPNQPQHFGDGTRLSIL.

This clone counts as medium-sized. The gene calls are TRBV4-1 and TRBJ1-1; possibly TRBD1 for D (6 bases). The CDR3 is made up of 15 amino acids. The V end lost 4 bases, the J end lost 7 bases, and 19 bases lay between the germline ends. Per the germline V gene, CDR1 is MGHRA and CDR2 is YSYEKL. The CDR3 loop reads CASSPQRTGGIEAFF. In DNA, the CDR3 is TGCGCCAGCAGCCCTCAAAGGACGGGGGGCATTGAAGCTTTCTTT.

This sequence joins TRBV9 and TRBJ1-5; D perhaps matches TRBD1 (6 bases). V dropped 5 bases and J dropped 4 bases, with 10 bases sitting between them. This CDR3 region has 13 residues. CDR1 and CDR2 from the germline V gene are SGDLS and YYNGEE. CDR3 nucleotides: TGTGCCAGCAGTCGTAGGGGGAATCAGCCCCAGCATTTT. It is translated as CASSRRGNQPQHF. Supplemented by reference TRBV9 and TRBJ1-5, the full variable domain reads DSGVTQTPKHLITATGQRVTLRCSPRSGDLSVYWYQQSLDQGLQFLIQYYNGEERAKGNILERFSAQQFPDLHSELNLSSLELGDSALYFCASSRRGNQPQHFGDGTRLSIL.

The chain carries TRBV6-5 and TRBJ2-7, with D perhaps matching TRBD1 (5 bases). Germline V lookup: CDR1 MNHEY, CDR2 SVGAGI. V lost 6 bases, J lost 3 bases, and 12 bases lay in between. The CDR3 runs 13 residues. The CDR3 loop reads CASRRQIFYEQYF. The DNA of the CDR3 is TGTGCCAGCAGAAGACAGATTTTCTACGAGCAGTACTTC.

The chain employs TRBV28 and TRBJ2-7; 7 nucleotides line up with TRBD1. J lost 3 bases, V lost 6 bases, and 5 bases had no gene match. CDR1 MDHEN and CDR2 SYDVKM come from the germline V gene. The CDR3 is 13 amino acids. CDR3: CASRTGTVYEQYF. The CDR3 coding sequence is TGTGCCAGCAGAACCGGGACAGTCTACGAGCAGTACTTC. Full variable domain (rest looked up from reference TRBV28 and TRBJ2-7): DVKVTQSSRYLVKRTGEKVFLECVQDMDHENMFWYRQDPGLGLRLIYFSYDVKMKEKGDIPEGYSVSREKKERFSLILESASTNQTSMYLCASRTGTVYEQYFGPGTRLTVT.

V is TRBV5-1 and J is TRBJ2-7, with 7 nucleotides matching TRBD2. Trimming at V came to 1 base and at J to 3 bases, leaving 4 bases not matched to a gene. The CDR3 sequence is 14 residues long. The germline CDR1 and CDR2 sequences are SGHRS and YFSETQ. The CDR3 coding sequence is TGCGCCAGCAGCTTGTCTAGCGGAAGCTACGAGCAGTACTTC. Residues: CASSLSSGSYEQYF.

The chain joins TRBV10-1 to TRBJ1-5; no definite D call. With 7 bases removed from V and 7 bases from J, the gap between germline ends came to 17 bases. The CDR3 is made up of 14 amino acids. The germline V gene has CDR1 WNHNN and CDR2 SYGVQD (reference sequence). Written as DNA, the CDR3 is TGCGCCAGCAACCCGACCTGGCCCATCCAGCCCCAGCATTTT. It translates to CASNPTWPIQPQHF.

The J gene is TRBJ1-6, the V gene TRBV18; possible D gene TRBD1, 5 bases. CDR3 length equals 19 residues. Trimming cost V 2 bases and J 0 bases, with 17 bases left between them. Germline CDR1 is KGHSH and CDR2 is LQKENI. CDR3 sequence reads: CASSPAYRTGSSYNSPLHF. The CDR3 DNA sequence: TGTGCCAGCTCACCAGCTTACAGGACGGGGAGCTCCTATAATTCACCCCTCCACTTT.

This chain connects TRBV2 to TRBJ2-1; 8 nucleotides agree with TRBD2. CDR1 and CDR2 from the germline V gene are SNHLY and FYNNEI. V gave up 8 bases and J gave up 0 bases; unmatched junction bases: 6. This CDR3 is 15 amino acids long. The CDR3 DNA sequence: TGTGCCAGCGGAACTAGCGGAAGCTCCTACAATGAGCAGTTCTTC. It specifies CASGTSGSSYNEQFF.

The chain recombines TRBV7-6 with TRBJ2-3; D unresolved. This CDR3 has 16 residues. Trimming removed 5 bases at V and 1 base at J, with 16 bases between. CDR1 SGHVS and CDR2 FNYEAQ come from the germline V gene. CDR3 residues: CASSLTPSTRTDTQYF. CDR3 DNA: TGTGCCAGCAGCCTCACTCCCAGTACACGCACAGATACGCAGTATTTT.